This TCR beta chain was sequenced in a study of CD8 T cells in Susac syndrome. There are 15 residues in the CDR3. Germline V gene lookup returns CDR1 SGHRS and CDR2 YFSETQ. V was pared by 0 bases and J by 8 bases, with 9 bases of the junction left unmatched. Random hexamers were used to reverse transcribe an amount of about 0.45 to 1 ug RNA. TCRdb reanalysed the immunoSEQ multiplex PCR reads using MiXCR and keeps one entry per CDR3 protein. The sample has some 140,000 distinct CDR3 sequences, around 85% seen once. The T cells that were sequenced for TCR beta were CD8+ and CD4+ cells from blood. Treatment-naive patients with stable or active relapsing-remitting disease were the multiple sclerosis controls. It was negative isolation that provided the CD8+ and CD4+ T cells, whereas TEMRA cells were enriched by FACS.

What was sequenced was CD8+ T cells from PBMCs. V is TRBV5-1 and J is TRBJ1-1, with 8 bases identical to TRBD1. The clonotype was recovered from a human donor with multiple sclerosis. The CDR3 bases are TGCGCCAGCAGCTTGGCGCCCAGGGGGCAGCTGGAAGCTTTCTTT. Translating it yields CASSLAPRGQLEAFF.